This T cell receptor (beta chain) was obtained from a study of blood T cell repertoires in COVID-19. The wider study: Specimens from acute and convalescent COVID-19 originated in the United States, Italy and Spain. Sources were T cells, B-cell-depleted T cells, or PBMCs; the material itself was cDNA or gDNA.

In the original workflow: Amplification of reference gene primers was used by the study to estimate nucleated cell counts. Here immunoSEQ multiplex PCR was the method, and the copy in TCRdb shows in-frame clones only, minus some. For V, J and clone size, that table is used; D and trimming come from the DNA. The table lists approximately 200,000 clones, roughly 80% of them singletons. Relative to its sample, this clone is medium-sized. This receptor was identified in a woman in her thirties who had recovered from COVID-19. The sample consisted of peripheral blood.

CDR3 sequence: CASSIDQEPQHF. For the CDR3, the DNA is TGTGCCAGTAGTATAGATCAGGAGCCCCAGCATTTT. This sequence joins TRBV19 and TRBJ1-5; D remains ambiguous. The CDR3 is 12 residues long. V was shortened by 0 bases and J by 8 bases, with 5 bases between the two germline ends. Germline lookup yields CDR1 LNHDA and CDR2 SQIVND (reference sequence).